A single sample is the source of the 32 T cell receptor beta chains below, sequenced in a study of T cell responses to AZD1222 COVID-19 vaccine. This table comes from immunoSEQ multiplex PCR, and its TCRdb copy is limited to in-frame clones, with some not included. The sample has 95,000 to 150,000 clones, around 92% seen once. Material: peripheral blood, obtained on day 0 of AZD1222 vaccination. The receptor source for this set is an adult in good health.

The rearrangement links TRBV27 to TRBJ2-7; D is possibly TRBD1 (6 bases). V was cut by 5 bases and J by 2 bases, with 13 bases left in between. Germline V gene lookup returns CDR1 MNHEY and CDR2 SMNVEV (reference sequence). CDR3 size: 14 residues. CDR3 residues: CASSIQGGTYEQYF. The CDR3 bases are TGTGCCAGCAGTATACAGGGTGGTACCTACGAGCAGTACTTC.

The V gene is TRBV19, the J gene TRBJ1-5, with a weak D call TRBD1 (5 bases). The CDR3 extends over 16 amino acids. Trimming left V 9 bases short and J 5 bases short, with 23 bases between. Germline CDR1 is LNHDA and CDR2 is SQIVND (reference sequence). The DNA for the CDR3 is TGTGCCAGCCTACGATGGGCAGGGTCGGGTCATCAGCCCCAGCATTTT. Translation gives CASLRWAGSGHQPQHF.

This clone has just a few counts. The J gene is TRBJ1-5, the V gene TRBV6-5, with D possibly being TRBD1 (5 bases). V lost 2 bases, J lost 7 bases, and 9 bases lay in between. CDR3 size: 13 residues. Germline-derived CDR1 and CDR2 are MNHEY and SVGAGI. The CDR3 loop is CASSYRGDQPQHF. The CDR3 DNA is TGTGCCAGCAGTTACCGAGGGGACCAGCCCCAGCATTTT.

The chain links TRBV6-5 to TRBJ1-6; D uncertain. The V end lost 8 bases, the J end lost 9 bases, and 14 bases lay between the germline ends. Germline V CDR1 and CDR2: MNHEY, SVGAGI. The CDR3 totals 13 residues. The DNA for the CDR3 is TGTGCCAGCCGTAATGGAGTGGGTTCACCCCTCCACTTT. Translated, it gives CASRNGVGSPLHF.

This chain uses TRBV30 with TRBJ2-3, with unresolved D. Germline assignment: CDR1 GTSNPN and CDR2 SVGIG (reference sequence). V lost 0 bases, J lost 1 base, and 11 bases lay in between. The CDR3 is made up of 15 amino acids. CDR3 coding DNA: TGTGCCTGGAGTGTATTAGGGTTGGGCACAGATACGCAGTATTTT. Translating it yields CAWSVLGLGTDTQYF.

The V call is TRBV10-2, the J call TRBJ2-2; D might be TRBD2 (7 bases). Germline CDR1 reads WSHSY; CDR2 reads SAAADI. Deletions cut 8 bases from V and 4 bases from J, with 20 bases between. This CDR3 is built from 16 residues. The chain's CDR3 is CASYSAGGGVTGELFF. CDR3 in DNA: TGCGCCAGCTACTCAGCAGGCGGGGGCGTCACCGGGGAGCTGTTTTTT.

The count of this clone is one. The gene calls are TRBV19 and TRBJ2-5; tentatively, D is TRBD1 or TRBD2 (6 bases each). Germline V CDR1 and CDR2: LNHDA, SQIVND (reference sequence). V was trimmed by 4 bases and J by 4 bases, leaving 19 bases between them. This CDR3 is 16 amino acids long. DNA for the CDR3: TGTGCCAGTAGTACCGGGACTTGGGGGGCACTAGAGACCCAGTACTTC. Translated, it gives CASSTGTWGALETQYF.

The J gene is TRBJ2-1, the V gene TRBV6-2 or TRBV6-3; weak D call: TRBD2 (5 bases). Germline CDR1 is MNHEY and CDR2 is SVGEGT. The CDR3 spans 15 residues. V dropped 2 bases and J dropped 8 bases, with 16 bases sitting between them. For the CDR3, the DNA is TGTGCCAGCAGTTACGGGTTTGTTGCGGGTCATGAGCAGTTCTTC. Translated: CASSYGFVAGHEQFF.

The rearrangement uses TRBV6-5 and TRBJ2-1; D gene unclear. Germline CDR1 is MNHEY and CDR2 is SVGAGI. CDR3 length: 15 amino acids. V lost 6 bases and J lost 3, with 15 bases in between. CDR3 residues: CASSPSGTIYNEQFF. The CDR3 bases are TGTGCCAGCAGCCCGTCCGGCACTATCTACAATGAGCAGTTCTTC.

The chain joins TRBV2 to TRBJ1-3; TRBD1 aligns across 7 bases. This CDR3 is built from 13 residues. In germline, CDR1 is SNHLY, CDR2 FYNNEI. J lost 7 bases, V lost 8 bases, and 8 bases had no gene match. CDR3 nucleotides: TGTGCCAGCTCTGACAGGGTGGTGAACACCATATATTTT. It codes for CASSDRVVNTIYF.

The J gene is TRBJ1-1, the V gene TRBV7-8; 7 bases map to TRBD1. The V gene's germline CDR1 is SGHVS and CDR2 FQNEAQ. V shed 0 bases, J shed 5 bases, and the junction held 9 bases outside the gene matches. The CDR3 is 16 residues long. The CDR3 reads CASSLAREHRGTEAFF. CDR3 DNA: TGTGCCAGCAGCTTAGCGCGGGAACACAGGGGTACTGAAGCTTTCTTT.

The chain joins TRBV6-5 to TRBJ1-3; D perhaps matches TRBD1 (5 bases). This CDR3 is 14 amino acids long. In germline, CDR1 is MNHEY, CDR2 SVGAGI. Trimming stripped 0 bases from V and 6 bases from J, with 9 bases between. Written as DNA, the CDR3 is TGTGCCAGCAGTTACTCCCAGGGAGTAAACACCATATATTTT. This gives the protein CASSYSQGVNTIYF.

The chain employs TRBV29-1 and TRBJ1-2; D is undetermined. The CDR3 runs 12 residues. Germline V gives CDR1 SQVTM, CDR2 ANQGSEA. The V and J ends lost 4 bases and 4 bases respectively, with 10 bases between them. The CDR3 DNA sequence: TGCAGCGTTGTAACAGCGAGCTATGGCTACACCTTC. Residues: CSVVTASYGYTF.

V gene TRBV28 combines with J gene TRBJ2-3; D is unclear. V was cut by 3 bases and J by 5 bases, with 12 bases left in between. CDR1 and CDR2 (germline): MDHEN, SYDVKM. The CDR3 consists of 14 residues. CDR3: CASSFLSRQDTQYF. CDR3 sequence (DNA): TGTGCCAGCAGTTTTTTGTCCCGGCAAGATACGCAGTATTTT.

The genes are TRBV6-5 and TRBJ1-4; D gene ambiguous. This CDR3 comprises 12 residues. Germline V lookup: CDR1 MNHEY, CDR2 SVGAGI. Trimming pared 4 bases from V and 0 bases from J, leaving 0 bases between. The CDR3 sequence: CASSSTNEKLFF. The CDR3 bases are TGTGCCAGCAGTTCAACTAATGAAAAACTGTTTTTT.

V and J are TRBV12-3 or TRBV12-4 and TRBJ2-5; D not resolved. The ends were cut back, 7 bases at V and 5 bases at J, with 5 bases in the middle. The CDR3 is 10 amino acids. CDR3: CASMGETQYF. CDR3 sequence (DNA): TGTGCCAGCATGGGGGAGACCCAGTACTTC.

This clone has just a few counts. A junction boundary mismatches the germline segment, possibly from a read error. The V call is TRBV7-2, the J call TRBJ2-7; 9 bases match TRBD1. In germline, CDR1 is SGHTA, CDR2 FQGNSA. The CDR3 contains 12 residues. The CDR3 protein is CASSWYRDRVAF. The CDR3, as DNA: TGTGCCAGCAGCTGGTACCGGGACAGGGTAGCATTC.

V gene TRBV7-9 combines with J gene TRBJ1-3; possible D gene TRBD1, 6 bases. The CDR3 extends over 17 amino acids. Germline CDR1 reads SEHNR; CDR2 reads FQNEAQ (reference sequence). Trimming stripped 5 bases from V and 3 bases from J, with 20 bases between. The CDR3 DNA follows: TGTGCCAGCAGCGCAATCAGGGGACTTCAGGATGGAAACACCATATATTTT. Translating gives CASSAIRGLQDGNTIYF.

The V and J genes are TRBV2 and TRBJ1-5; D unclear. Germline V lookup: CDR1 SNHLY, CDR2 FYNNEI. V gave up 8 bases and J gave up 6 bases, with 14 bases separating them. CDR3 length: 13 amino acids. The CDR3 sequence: CASLSTDGQPQHF. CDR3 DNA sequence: TGTGCCAGCCTGAGCACAGACGGTCAGCCCCAGCATTTT.

The CDR3 nucleotides are TGTGCCAGCAGTTACTCGAATACAGGGAACACTGAAGCTTTCTTT. This translates into CASSYSNTGNTEAFF. The V call is TRBV6-5, the J call TRBJ1-1; a possible D gene is TRBD1 (5 bases). V was trimmed by 0 bases and J by 1 base, leaving 9 bases between them. The germline gives CDR1 MNHEY, CDR2 SVGAGI. The CDR3 extends over 15 amino acids.

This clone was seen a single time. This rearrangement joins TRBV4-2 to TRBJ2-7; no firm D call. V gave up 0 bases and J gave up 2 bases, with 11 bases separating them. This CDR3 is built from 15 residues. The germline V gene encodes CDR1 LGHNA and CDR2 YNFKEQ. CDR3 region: CASSQDRGSTYEQYF. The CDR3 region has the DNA TGTGCCAGCAGCCAAGATCGTGGGTCTACCTACGAGCAGTACTTC.

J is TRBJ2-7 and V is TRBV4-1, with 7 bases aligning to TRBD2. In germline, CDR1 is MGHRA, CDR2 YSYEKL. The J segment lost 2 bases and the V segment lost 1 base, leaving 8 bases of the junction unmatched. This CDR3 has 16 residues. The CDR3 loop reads CASSQVGFRGAYEQYF. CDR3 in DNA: TGCGCCAGCAGCCAAGTAGGTTTCCGGGGGGCCTACGAGCAGTACTTC.

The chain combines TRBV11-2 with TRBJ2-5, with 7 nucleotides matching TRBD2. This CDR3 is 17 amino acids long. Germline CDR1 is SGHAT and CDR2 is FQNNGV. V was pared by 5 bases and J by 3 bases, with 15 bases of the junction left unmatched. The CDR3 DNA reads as TGTGCCAGCAGCCTTAGGGCTCCGGGACTAACCAAAGAGACCCAGTACTTC. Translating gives CASSLRAPGLTKETQYF.

As DNA, the CDR3 is TGTGCCAGCAGCCAAATGCCTAGGGGAGATACGCAGTATTTT. Protein: CASSQMPRGDTQYF. The chain links TRBV3-1 (or the pseudogene TRBV3-2) to TRBJ2-3, with D maybe TRBD1 (5 bases). The V and J ends lost 2 bases and 5 bases respectively, with 11 bases between them. From germline, CDR1 is LGHDT and CDR2 YNNKEL (reference sequence). This CDR3 contains 14 residues.

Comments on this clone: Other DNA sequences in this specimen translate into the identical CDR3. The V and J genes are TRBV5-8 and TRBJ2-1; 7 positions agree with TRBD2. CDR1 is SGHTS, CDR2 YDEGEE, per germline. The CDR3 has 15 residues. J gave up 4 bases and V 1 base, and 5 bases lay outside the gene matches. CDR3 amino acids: CASSLMASGYNEQFF. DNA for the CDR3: TGTGCCAGCAGCTTGATGGCTAGCGGATACAATGAGCAGTTCTTC.

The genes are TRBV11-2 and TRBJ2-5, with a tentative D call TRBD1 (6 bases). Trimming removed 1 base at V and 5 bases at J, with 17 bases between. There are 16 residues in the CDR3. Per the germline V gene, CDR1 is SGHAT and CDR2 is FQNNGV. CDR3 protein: CASSLVGKTGMETQYF. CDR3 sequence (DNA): TGTGCCAGCAGCTTAGTCGGAAAAACAGGGATGGAGACCCAGTACTTC. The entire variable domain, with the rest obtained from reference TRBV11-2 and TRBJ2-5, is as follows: EAGVAQSPRYKIIEKRQSVAFWCNPISGHATLYWYQQILGQGPKLLIQFQNNGVVDDSQLPKDRFSAERLKGVDSTLKIQPAKLEDSAVYLCASSLVGKTGMETQYFGPGTRLLVL.

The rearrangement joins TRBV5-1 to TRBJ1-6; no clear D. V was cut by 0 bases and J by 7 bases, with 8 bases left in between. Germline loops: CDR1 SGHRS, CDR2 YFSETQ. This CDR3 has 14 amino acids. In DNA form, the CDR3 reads TGCGCCAGCAGCTTGGAGAATATCAATTCACCCCTCCACTTT. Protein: CASSLENINSPLHF.

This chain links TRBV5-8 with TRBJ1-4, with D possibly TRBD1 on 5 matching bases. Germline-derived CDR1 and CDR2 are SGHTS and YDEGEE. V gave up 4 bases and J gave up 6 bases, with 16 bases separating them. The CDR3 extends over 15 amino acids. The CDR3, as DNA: TGTGCCAGCAGCCCGAGGGGACGGAAACATGAAAAACTGTTTTTT. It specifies CASSPRGRKHEKLFF.

DNA for the CDR3: TGTGCCAGCAGGCCGGAAATACAGGGATTTGGCTACACCTTC. Its protein is CASRPEIQGFGYTF. J is TRBJ1-2 and V is TRBV7-2, with D tentatively TRBD1 (6 bases). Trimming took 6 bases from V and 7 from J, leaving 18 bases between them. Germline assignment: CDR1 SGHTA and CDR2 FQGNSA. CDR3 length: 14 amino acids.

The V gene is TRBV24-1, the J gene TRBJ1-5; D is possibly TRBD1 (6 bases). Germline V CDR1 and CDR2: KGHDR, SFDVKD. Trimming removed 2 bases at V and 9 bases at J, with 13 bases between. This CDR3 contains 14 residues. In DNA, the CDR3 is TGTGCCACCAGTGATTCCAGGGGAGTGGGGCCCCAGCATTTT. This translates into CATSDSRGVGPQHF.

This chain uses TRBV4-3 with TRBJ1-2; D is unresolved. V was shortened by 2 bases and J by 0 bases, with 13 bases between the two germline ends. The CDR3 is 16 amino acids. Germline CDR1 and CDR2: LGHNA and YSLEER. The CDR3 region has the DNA TGCGCCAGCAGCCAATACTACTCCAACGCTAACTATGGCTACACCTTC. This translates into CASSQYYSNANYGYTF.

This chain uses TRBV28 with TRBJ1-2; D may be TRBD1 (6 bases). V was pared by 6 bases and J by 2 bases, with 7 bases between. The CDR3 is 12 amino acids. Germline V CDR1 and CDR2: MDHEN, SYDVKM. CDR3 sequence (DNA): TGTGCCAGCAGCACAGGGAACTATGGCTACACCTTC. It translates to CASSTGNYGYTF.